The subject of this entry is one TCR beta chain. Its antigen is undetermined. Using immunoSEQ multiplex PCR, the repertoire was profiled, and TCRdb retains in-frame clones only, with some absent. The sample yields tens of thousands of clones, around 80% seen once. Per the germline V gene, CDR1 is SNHLY and CDR2 is FYNNEI. The CDR3 extends over 13 amino acids. Trimming cost V 7 bases and J 7 bases, with 16 bases left between them. This record comes from a study of PD-1 blockade in classical Hodgkin lymphoma. Sample time point: cycle 4 day 1 (C4D1), after more than five weeks of nivolumab. Each patient's relapse followed autologous stem cell transplantation, and brentuximab vedotin exposure varied. Notes on the study in general: Excluded were patients who started nivolumab under 1 year after ASCT, a group that had lower diversity. CD4+ TCR diversity, unlike CD8+, rose significantly by C4D1.

The V call is TRBV2, the J call TRBJ1-2; D remains ambiguous. This specimen consisted of peripheral blood mononuclear cells (PBMCs), obtained before the fourth cycle of nivolumab. The TCR was taken from a human donor with classical Hodgkin lymphoma. This chain's CDR3 is CASTLTELAGYTF. The DNA of the CDR3 is TGTGCCAGCACCTTGACGGAGTTGGCTGGCTACACCTTC.